The clone carrying this T cell receptor beta chain showed up many times. The antigen is unknown. The germline CDR1 and CDR2 sequences are LNHDA and SQIVND (reference sequence). V was shortened by 4 bases and J by 2 bases, with 18 bases between the two germline ends. The CDR3 runs to 17 residues. TCRdb recomputed calls from the 5' RACE reads with MiXCR, one row per CDR3 protein. The sample has about 25,000 distinct CDR3 sequences; around 5.8% are singletons. The data were obtained in a study of spatial heterogeneity in lung cancer. Findings and limits, study-wide: Ubiquitous, expanded tumor-derived TCRs were more frequently observed in blood at resection than at follow-up.

As for time point: blood at routine non-recurrence follow-up after resection. Unsorted whole RNA samples from tumor, nontumor lung or frozen PBMC were sequenced. The receptor comes from a male donor with early-stage non-small cell lung cancer. The sample in question was PBMCs, obtained at follow-up. The chain recombines TRBV19 with TRBJ2-1; no clear D gene. The CDR3 DNA is TGTGCCAGTAGTACCCCCCCGTACCGTCCAGCCTACAATGAGCAGTTCTTC. Its protein product is CASSTPPYRPAYNEQFF.